Given below is one TCR beta chain in context. The data were obtained in a study of blood T cell repertoires in COVID-19. Study-level background: Spain, Italy and the United States supplied samples that represented acute and convalescent COVID-19.

The germline V gene encodes CDR1 SEHNR and CDR2 FQNEAQ (reference sequence). V lost 1 base and J lost 3, with 6 bases in between. The CDR3 loop spans 13 amino acids. Sequenced by immunoSEQ multiplex PCR; TCRdb stores in-frame clones only, minus some. The table includes 150,000 to 200,000 clones, around 85% detected once. Sequencing was done on a sample of peripheral blood. V usage is TRBV7-9 and J usage is TRBJ1-1; unclear D gene. This TCR was sampled from a man between 60 and 70 years old with active or convalescent COVID-19. In DNA form, the CDR3 reads TGTGCCAGCAGCTTAGACTTCCACACTGAAGCTTTCTTT. It specifies CASSLDFHTEAFF.